This entry lists 27 T cell receptor beta chains sequenced from one sample in a study of OX40 agonist ivuxolimab in advanced cancers. Here immunoSEQ multiplex PCR was the method, and the copy in TCRdb shows in-frame clones only, minus some. The data show roughly 28,000 clones, under 90% seen once. This specimen consisted of CD4+ or CD8+ T cells sorted from blood, obtained in a trial of the OX40 agonist ivuxolimab. The receptors originated from an adult with an advanced solid tumor such as melanoma, head and neck, liver or kidney cancer.

This clone was observed a single time. The rearrangement uses TRBV9 and TRBJ2-4; 9 positions match TRBD2. The CDR3 has 17 amino acids. The J segment lost 3 bases and the V segment lost 4 bases, leaving 11 bases of the junction unmatched. Germline V gene lookup returns CDR1 SGDLS and CDR2 YYNGEE. CDR3 region: CASSPSSGGYGKNIQYF. The CDR3, as DNA: TGTGCCAGCAGCCCGTCAAGCGGGGGGTATGGCAAAAACATTCAGTACTTC.

The rearrangement joins TRBV27 to TRBJ2-2; 11 bases match TRBD2. Germline V gene lookup returns CDR1 MNHEY and CDR2 SMNVEV (reference sequence). The CDR3 runs to 17 residues. V lost 4 bases to trimming and J lost 5 bases; unmatched junction nucleotides: 9. The CDR3 protein is CASSSLSGGAGTGELFF. In DNA, the CDR3 is TGTGCCAGCAGTTCCCTTAGCGGGGGGGCCGGGACCGGGGAGCTGTTTTTT.

V and J are TRBV27 and TRBJ1-2, with a tentative D call TRBD1 (5 bases). This CDR3 is 14 amino acids long. Per germline, CDR1 MNHEY and CDR2 SMNVEV (reference sequence). V was pared by 0 bases and J by 3 bases, with 8 bases between. The CDR3 region is CASSLSRGHYGYTF. The DNA of the CDR3 is TGTGCCAGCAGTTTATCGCGGGGCCACTATGGCTACACCTTC.

The chain recombines TRBV6-5 with TRBJ1-1; perhaps TRBD1 as D (6 bases). Germline CDR1 is MNHEY and CDR2 is SVGAGI. The CDR3 totals 15 residues. The V end was cut by 2 bases, the J end by 6 bases, with 16 bases between. CDR3 DNA: TGTGCCAGCAGTTACCGCGCCACCAGGGGCCCTGAAGCTTTCTTT. Protein product: CASSYRATRGPEAFF.

This chain connects TRBV5-4 to TRBJ1-1; no clear D. Germline values: CDR1 SGHNT, CDR2 YYREEE (reference sequence). There are 11 residues in the CDR3. Trimming removed 4 bases from V and 1 base from J, with 2 bases in between. The chain's CDR3 is CASSQNTEAFF. CDR3 coding DNA: TGTGCCAGCAGCCAGAACACTGAAGCTTTCTTT.

The chain is built from TRBV10-1 and TRBJ1-1, with 8 positions matching TRBD1. CDR1 WNHNN and CDR2 SYGVQD come from the germline V gene (reference sequence). CDR3 size: 13 residues. Trimming at V came to 6 bases and at J to 5 bases, leaving 5 bases not matched to a gene. DNA of the CDR3: TGCGCCAGCAGGGCCCGACAGGGGACTGAAGCTTTCTTT. Its translation: CASRARQGTEAFF.

The rearrangement links TRBV30 to TRBJ2-7; weak D call: TRBD1 (6 bases). Between the trimmed V and J ends, which lost 2 bases and 5 bases, there was a span of 10 bases. CDR1 and CDR2 from the germline V gene are GTSNPN and SVGIG (reference sequence). This CDR3 is 12 amino acids long. The CDR3 coding sequence is TGTGCCTGGAGTACGACAGGCAACGAGCAGTACTTC. Its protein product is CAWSTTGNEQYF.

The chain recombines TRBV5-1 with TRBJ1-4; perhaps TRBD1 as D (5 bases). V dropped 4 bases and J dropped 2 bases, with 18 bases sitting between them. The CDR3 covers 17 residues. From germline, CDR1 is SGHRS and CDR2 YFSETQ. DNA for the CDR3: TGCGCCAGCAGCCCTAATGGACCACGGGGGACTAATGAAAAACTGTTTTTT. Protein product: CASSPNGPRGTNEKLFF.

The V gene is TRBV5-6, the J gene TRBJ2-1; a weak D match, TRBD1 (6 bases). The length of the CDR3 is 16 residues. V gave up 4 bases and J gave up 2 bases, with 16 bases separating them. Looked up from germline, CDR1 is SGHDT and CDR2 is YYEEEE. The DNA of the CDR3 is TGTGCCAGCAGCGGATGGGGACATAACGCCTACAATGAGCAGTTCTTC. It is translated as CASSGWGHNAYNEQFF.

This clone was observed a single time. The chain couples TRBV7-6 to TRBJ2-7; 12 bases map to TRBD1. The CDR3 is 14 residues long. Germline V lookup: CDR1 SGHVS, CDR2 FNYEAQ. The ends lost 4 bases at V and 6 bases at J; junction bases unmatched: 4. The CDR3 loop reads CASSSTGQGAEQYF. In DNA, the CDR3 is TGTGCCAGCAGCTCAACGGGACAGGGGGCCGAGCAGTACTTC.

This chain uses TRBV19 with TRBJ2-1; D remains ambiguous. Germline V gene lookup returns CDR1 LNHDA and CDR2 SQIVND (reference sequence). The CDR3 is 13 amino acids. Deletions cut 1 base from V and 7 bases from J, with 8 bases between. The CDR3 DNA reads TGTGCCAGTAGTATAGTTTTTTTAAATGAGCAGTTCTTC. Its translation: CASSIVFLNEQFF.

J is TRBJ2-7 and V is TRBV29-1; D perhaps matches TRBD1 (6 bases). The CDR3 contains 14 residues. Germline CDR1 is SQVTM and CDR2 is ANQGSEA. V lost 4 bases to trimming and J lost 0 bases, with 13 bases between them. CDR3: CSVVDRLSSYEQYF. DNA for the CDR3: TGCAGCGTTGTCGACAGGTTGAGCTCCTACGAGCAGTACTTC.

The chain uses TRBV10-2 and TRBJ1-2, with 8 positions matching TRBD1. CDR3 length: 17 amino acids. Per the germline V gene, CDR1 is WSHSY and CDR2 is SAAADI. Losses at the gene ends were 0 bases for V and 0 bases for J; bases not matched to a gene: 6. The DNA of the CDR3 is TGCGCCAGCAGTGAGTCGGGGACAGGCAACCCTAACTATGGCTACACCTTC. Amino acids: CASSESGTGNPNYGYTF.

This chain links TRBV7-6 with TRBJ1-5; D is unclear. V lost 5 bases to trimming and J lost 3 bases, with 14 bases between them. Germline V lookup: CDR1 SGHVS, CDR2 FNYEAQ. The CDR3 totals 15 residues. This CDR3 reads CASSPFFGPNQPQHF. The CDR3 DNA is TGTGCCAGCAGCCCCTTCTTTGGTCCCAATCAGCCCCAGCATTTT.

The chain has TRBV7-3 and TRBJ2-5, with unresolved D. Trimming left V 5 bases short and J 2 bases short, with 12 bases between. Germline V gene sequence: CDR1 SGHTA, CDR2 FQGTGA. The CDR3 consists of 14 residues. This CDR3 is CASSDQRRQETQYF. The CDR3 DNA sequence: TGTGCCAGCAGCGATCAGAGGCGGCAAGAGACCCAGTACTTC.

This clone has only a few counts. J is TRBJ2-7 and V is TRBV21-1; TRBD2 reflects the table's D call only, with no check against the DNA. TRBV21-1 is reported as a pseudogene. The length of the CDR3 is 19 residues. The CDR3 region is CASSHLSLGSGAEGYEQYF. CDR3 DNA sequence: TGTGCCAGCAGCCACCTTTCGTTAGGTAGCGGGGCCGAGGGGTACGAGCAGTACTTC.

As DNA, the CDR3 is TGTGCCAGCAGCCAAGATAATTGGTACGAGCAGTACTTC. Its translation is CASSQDNWYEQYF. The chain carries TRBV14 and TRBJ2-7; unclear D gene. From germline, CDR1 is SGHDN and CDR2 FVKESK. The germline V and J ends were trimmed by 0 bases and 4 bases, with 7 bases remaining between them. This CDR3 has 13 amino acids. The variable domain in full, with the rest retrieved from reference TRBV14 and TRBJ2-7, is EAGVTQFPSHSVIEKGQTVTLRCDPISGHDNLYWYRRVMGKEIKFLLHFVKESKQDESGMPNNRFLAERTGGTYSTLKVQPAELEDSGVYFCASSQDNWYEQYFGPGTRLTVT.

The chain couples TRBV27 to TRBJ1-2; D is uncertain. This CDR3 comprises 13 residues. CDR1 is MNHEY, CDR2 SMNVEV, per germline (reference sequence). Between the trimmed V and J ends, which lost 2 bases and 1 base, there was a span of 5 bases. The chain's CDR3 is CASSLTSNYGYTF. In nucleotides, the CDR3 is TGTGCCAGCAGTTTAACCAGTAACTATGGCTACACCTTC.

This chain links TRBV7-6 with TRBJ1-1; D is possibly TRBD1 (6 bases). CDR1 and CDR2 (germline): SGHVS, FNYEAQ. The CDR3 is made up of 16 amino acids. The ends were cut back, 6 bases at V and 2 bases at J, with 19 bases in the middle. CDR3 coding DNA: TGTGCCAGCAGTTTCTCACTATCGGGACAAAACACTGAAGCTTTCTTT. The encoded protein is CASSFSLSGQNTEAFF.

This clone was counted between two and nine times. This rearrangement joins TRBV6-5 to TRBJ1-2, with TRBD1 identical over 10 bases. This CDR3 contains 15 residues. Germline V gives CDR1 MNHEY, CDR2 SVGAGI. V gave up 0 bases and J gave up 8 bases; unmatched junction bases: 6. The CDR3 sequence: CASSYSLTGGVGYTF. The CDR3 DNA is TGTGCCAGCAGTTACTCCTTGACAGGGGGCGTGGGCTACACCTTC.

The chain joins TRBV9 to TRBJ2-3, with 7 bases identical to TRBD2. V trimming: 2 bases; J trimming: 6 bases; junction bases outside the gene matches: 18. The CDR3 is 18 amino acids. In germline, CDR1 is SGDLS, CDR2 YYNGEE. The CDR3 nucleotides are TGTGCCAGCAGCGTTAGTGGGCGAAGGCGGGGGAATGGTGATACGCAGTATTTT. Amino acid sequence: CASSVSGRRRGNGDTQYF.

The V and J genes are TRBV19 and TRBJ1-1, with D maybe TRBD1 (6 bases). The CDR3 sequence is 14 residues long. Germline CDR1 LNHDA, CDR2 SQIVND (reference sequence). The V end lost 5 bases, the J end lost 6 bases, and 16 bases lay between the germline ends. CDR3 sequence reads: CASSVQGYGAEAFF. CDR3 coding DNA: TGTGCCAGTAGTGTACAGGGATATGGGGCTGAAGCTTTCTTT.

Regarding this clone: The same CDR3 arises from other DNA sequences in this sample as well. The V and J genes are TRBV15 and TRBJ1-3; possibly TRBD1 for D (6 bases). Trimming took 3 bases from V and 0 from J, leaving 15 bases between them. The CDR3 runs 17 residues. Germline values: CDR1 LNHNV, CDR2 YYDKDF (reference sequence). The CDR3 region is CATSSNREIISGNTIYF. CDR3 DNA: TGTGCCACCAGCAGTAACAGGGAGATTATCTCTGGAAACACCATATATTTT.

The rearrangement joins TRBV5-4 to TRBJ2-7; TRBD2 aligns across 7 bases. Germline CDR1 and CDR2: SGHNT and YYREEE (reference sequence). V lost 4 bases, J lost 2 bases, and 6 bases stayed unmatched. This CDR3 is built from 14 residues. CDR3: CASSLGLNPYEQYF. As DNA, the CDR3 is TGTGCCAGCAGCCTGGGACTAAATCCCTACGAGCAGTACTTC.

The chain is built from TRBV6-1 and TRBJ1-1; no clear D gene. CDR1 MNHNS and CDR2 SASEGT come from the germline V gene. CDR3 length equals 14 residues. Trimming cost V 1 base and J 0 bases, with 6 bases left between them. CDR3 loop: CASSEVQLNTEAFF. Written as DNA, the CDR3 is TGTGCCAGCAGTGAAGTACAGTTGAACACTGAAGCTTTCTTT.

V is TRBV13 and J is TRBJ1-5; TRBD1 matches 7 bases. Germline loops: CDR1 PRHDT, CDR2 FYEKMQ (reference sequence). J gave up 5 bases and V 5 bases, and 12 bases lay outside the gene matches. There are 16 residues in the CDR3. The CDR3 is CASSDSTGARDQPQHF. The CDR3 DNA reads TGTGCCAGCAGCGATAGCACAGGGGCCCGGGATCAGCCCCAGCATTTT.

This chain connects TRBV4-1 to TRBJ1-5; possibly TRBD1 for D (5 bases). CDR3 length: 14 residues. CDR1 and CDR2 from the germline V gene are MGHRA and YSYEKL. V was trimmed by 2 bases and J by 5 bases, leaving 10 bases between them. DNA of the CDR3: TGCGCCAGCAGCCAAAAACGGGGGGATCAGCCCCAGCATTTT. Its translation is CASSQKRGDQPQHF.